Listed here are 15 T cell receptor beta chains from one sample, sequenced in a study of early T cells in non-severe SARS-CoV-2 infection. Using its own MiXCR run on the 5' RACE reads, TCRdb lists one record per CDR3 protein. This table has approximately 31,000 distinct CDR3 sequences, roughly 7.2% appearing once. The specimen was whole blood. The source of these receptors is an adult who was a healthcare worker with PCR-confirmed SARS-CoV-2 infection or an uninfected control (not recorded which).

This clonotype came up a few times. V and J are TRBV4-3 and TRBJ2-1; no clear D. Per germline, CDR1 LGHNA and CDR2 YSLEER. The V end was cut by 0 bases, the J end by 7 bases, with 13 bases between. The CDR3 length is 15 residues. CDR3 sequence (DNA): TGCGCCAGCAGCCAAGATTTACTTTCTTGGAATGAGCAGTTCTTC. This sequence encodes CASSQDLLSWNEQFF.

Ten or more counts support this clonotype. V gene TRBV24-1 combines with J gene TRBJ2-1; D is uncertain. This CDR3 is built from 14 residues. The germline V and J ends were trimmed by 4 bases and 0 bases, with 6 bases remaining between them. Germline CDR1 KGHDR, CDR2 SFDVKD. This CDR3 reads CATSEESSYNEQFF. The CDR3 DNA reads TGTGCCACCAGTGAAGAGAGCTCCTACAATGAGCAGTTCTTC.

Within the sample, this clonotype is medium-sized. The chain has TRBV11-2 and TRBJ2-2, with TRBD2 identical over 9 bases. Germline CDR1 reads SGHAT; CDR2 reads FQNNGV. Germline trimming cut 1 base from V and 5 bases from J; bases unmatched to any gene: 2. The CDR3 loop spans 15 amino acids. The CDR3 here is CASSLASGGTGELFF. DNA for the CDR3: TGTGCCAGCAGCTTAGCGAGCGGGGGGACCGGGGAGCTGTTTTTT.

This clonotype has a count of ten or more. The V call is TRBV6-5, the J call TRBJ1-5; perhaps TRBD1 as D (5 bases). V lost 0 bases to trimming and J lost 2 bases, with 8 bases between them. CDR1 is MNHEY and CDR2 is SVGAGI in the germline V gene. The CDR3 extends over 15 amino acids. In nucleotides, the CDR3 is TGTGCCAGCAGTTACTCAGGGACTGGCAATCAGCCCCAGCATTTT. This sequence encodes CASSYSGTGNQPQHF.

Many counts were recorded for this clonotype. This chain uses TRBV20-1 with TRBJ2-7, with no clear D. The CDR3 totals 13 residues. The V end was cut by 5 bases, the J end by 0 bases, with 11 bases between. Germline loops: CDR1 DFQATT, CDR2 SNEGSKA (reference sequence). The DNA of the CDR3 is TGCAGTGCTTGGCTCGGTAGCTCCTACGAGCAGTACTTC. Protein: CSAWLGSSYEQYF.

The chain uses TRBV6-6 and TRBJ2-7, with D possibly being TRBD1 (6 bases). CDR1 and CDR2 from the germline V gene are MNHNY and SVGAGI (reference sequence). The CDR3 runs 14 residues. Trimming cost V 2 bases and J 2 bases, with 10 bases left between them. The CDR3 coding sequence is TGTGCCAGCAGTTACGGCAGGGGAGCCTACGAGCAGTACTTC. Translation gives CASSYGRGAYEQYF.

This clonotype was recorded only once. This may come from a read error, since a much larger clone is one base off. The V call is TRBV2, the J call TRBJ2-2; TRBD2 aligns across 7 bases. V shed 3 bases and J 5 bases; nucleotides not matched to a gene: 0. The germline gives CDR1 SNHLY, CDR2 FYNNEI. The CDR3 extends over 13 amino acids. CDR3 bases: TGTGCCAGCAGTGAGCGGGGGACCGGGGAGCTGTTTTTT. Amino acid sequence: CASSERGTGELFF. Full variable domain (rest looked up from reference TRBV2 and TRBJ2-2): EPEVTQTPSHQVTQMGQEVILRCVPISNHLYFYWYRQILGQKVEFLVSFYNNEISEKSEIFDDQFSVERPDGSNFTLKIRSTKLEDSAMYFCASSERGTGELFFGEGSRLTVL.

This clonotype was observed at least ten times. The chain links TRBV7-8 to TRBJ2-3; 8 nucleotides align to TRBD2. V shed 5 bases, J shed 5 bases, and the junction held 6 bases outside the gene matches. CDR1 SGHVS and CDR2 FQNEAQ come from the germline V gene. CDR3 length equals 14 residues. The CDR3 DNA follows: TGTGCCAGCAGCACAAGCGGGAGCGGAGATACGCAGTATTTT. This codes for CASSTSGSGDTQYF.

This clonotype was recorded at least ten times. The chain recombines TRBV7-6 with TRBJ2-3; 11 bases map to TRBD1. In germline, CDR1 is SGHVS, CDR2 FNYEAQ. The CDR3 loop spans 16 amino acids. V shed 2 bases and J 3 bases; nucleotides not matched to a gene: 4. The CDR3 DNA follows: TGTGCCAGCAGCTTATGGACAGGGGGCGCGACAGATACGCAGTATTTT. It translates to CASSLWTGGATDTQYF.

This clonotype was detected many times. One end of the junction is discordant with germline, which a read error may explain. J is TRBJ2-7 and V is TRBV28; 8 nucleotides agree with TRBD1. Germline CDR1 reads MDHEN; CDR2 reads SYDVKM. The CDR3 runs to 14 residues. The CDR3 reads CASSLGPQGGEQYF. CDR3 DNA sequence: TGTGCCAGCAGTTTAGGGCCACAGGGGGGAGAGCAGTACTTT.

The chain uses TRBV7-6 and TRBJ2-5, with TRBD2 identical over 7 bases. V lost 8 bases and J lost 4; bases outside the gene matches: 10. Germline CDR1 is SGHVS and CDR2 is FNYEAQ. The CDR3 contains 14 residues. CDR3 sequence reads: CASRPWGGGETQYF. The DNA for the CDR3 is TGTGCCAGCCGCCCATGGGGCGGGGGAGAGACCCAGTACTTC.

J is TRBJ2-7 and V is TRBV29-1; 9 bases match TRBD1. The V and J ends lost 3 bases and 3 bases, in that order; junction bases with no gene match: 3. Germline loops: CDR1 SQVTM, CDR2 ANQGSEA. This CDR3 is 13 amino acids long. CDR3: CSVDLTGGYEQYF. In nucleotides, the CDR3 is TGCAGCGTTGATCTGACAGGGGGCTACGAGCAGTACTTC.

This clonotype is medium-sized. V and J are TRBV20-1 and TRBJ1-1; 8 bases map to TRBD1. The V gene's germline CDR1 is DFQATT and CDR2 SNEGSKA (reference sequence). V gave up 5 bases and J gave up 4 bases; unmatched junction bases: 3. The CDR3 extends over 12 amino acids. The CDR3 DNA reads as TGCAGTGCTTTTGACAGGGGCACTGAAGCTTTCTTT. It yields the protein CSAFDRGTEAFF.

This clonotype was picked up many times. J is TRBJ1-2 and V is TRBV4-1; weak D call: TRBD1 (5 bases). The CDR3 runs 13 residues. Trimming removed 2 bases at V and 4 bases at J, with 8 bases between. Germline-derived CDR1 and CDR2 are MGHRA and YSYEKL. Here the CDR3 DNA reads TGCGCCAGCAGCCAACCAGGGTCCTATGGCTACACCTTC. It specifies CASSQPGSYGYTF.

The rearrangement joins TRBV7-6 to TRBJ2-1; the D gene is possibly TRBD2 (5 bases). There are 17 residues in the CDR3. CDR1 SGHVS and CDR2 FNYEAQ come from the germline V gene. The germline V and J ends were trimmed by 3 bases and 0 bases, with 15 bases remaining between them. CDR3 region: CASSFGHGVSSYNEQFF. CDR3 bases: TGTGCCAGCAGCTTTGGTCACGGGGTAAGCTCCTACAATGAGCAGTTCTTC. The full variable domain, rest sourced from reference TRBV7-6 and TRBJ2-1, is GAGVSQSPRYKVTKRGQDVALRCDPISGHVSLYWYRQALGQGPEFLTYFNYEAQQDKSGLPNDRFSAERPEGSISTLTIQRTEQRDSAMYRCASSFGHGVSSYNEQFFGPGTRLTVL.